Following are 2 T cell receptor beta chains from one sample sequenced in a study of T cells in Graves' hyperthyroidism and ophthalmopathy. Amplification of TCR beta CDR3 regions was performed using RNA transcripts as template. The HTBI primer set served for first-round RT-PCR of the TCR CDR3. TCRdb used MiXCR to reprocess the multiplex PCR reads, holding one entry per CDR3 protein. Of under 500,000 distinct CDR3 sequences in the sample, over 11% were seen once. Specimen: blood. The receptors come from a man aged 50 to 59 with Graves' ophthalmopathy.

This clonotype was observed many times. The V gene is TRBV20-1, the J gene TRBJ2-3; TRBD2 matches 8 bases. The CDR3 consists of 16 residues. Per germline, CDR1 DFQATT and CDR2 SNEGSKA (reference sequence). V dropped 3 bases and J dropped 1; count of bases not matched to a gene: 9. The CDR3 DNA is TGCAGTGCTAGCGCCTACAGCGGGAGCGGCACAGATACGCAGTATTTT. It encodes CSASAYSGSGTDTQYF.

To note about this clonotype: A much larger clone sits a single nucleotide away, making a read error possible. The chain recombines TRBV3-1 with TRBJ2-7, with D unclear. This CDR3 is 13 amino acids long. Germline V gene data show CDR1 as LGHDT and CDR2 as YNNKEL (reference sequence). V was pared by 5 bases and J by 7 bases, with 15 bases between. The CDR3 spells CASSCERNREQYF. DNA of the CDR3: TGTGCCAGCAGCTGCGAAAGGAACCGGGAGCAGTACTTC.